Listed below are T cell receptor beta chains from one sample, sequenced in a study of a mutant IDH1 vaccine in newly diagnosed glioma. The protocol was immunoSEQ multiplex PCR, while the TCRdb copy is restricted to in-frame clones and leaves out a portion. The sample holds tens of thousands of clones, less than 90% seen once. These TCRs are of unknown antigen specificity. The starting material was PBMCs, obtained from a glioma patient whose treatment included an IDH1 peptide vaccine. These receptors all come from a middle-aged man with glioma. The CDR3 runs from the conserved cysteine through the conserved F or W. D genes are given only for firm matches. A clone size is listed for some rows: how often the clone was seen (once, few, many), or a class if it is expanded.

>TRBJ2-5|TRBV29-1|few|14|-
CSVSFGQKQETQYF
TGCAGCGTTTCCTTCGGACAGAAACAAGAGACCCAGTACTTC
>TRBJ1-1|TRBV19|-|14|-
CASSTGRLNTEAFF
TGTGCCAGTAGTACGGGACGATTAAACACTGAAGCTTTCTTT
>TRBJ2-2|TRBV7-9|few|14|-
CASSLVAGAGELFF
TGTGCCAGCAGCTTAGTTGCAGGGGCCGGGGAGCTGTTTTTT
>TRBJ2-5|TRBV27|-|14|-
CASSLYGLRETQYF
TGTGCCAGCAGTTTATACGGGCTGCGAGAGACCCAGTACTTC
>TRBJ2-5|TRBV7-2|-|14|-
CASRPRPNMGTQYF
TGTGCCAGCCGCCCCCGGCCAAACATGGGGACCCAGTACTTC
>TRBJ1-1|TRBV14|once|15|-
CASSQDRAWDTEAFF
TGTGCCAGCAGCCAAGATCGGGCATGGGACACTGAAGCTTTCTTT
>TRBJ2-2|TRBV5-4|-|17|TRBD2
CASSLAVTGTSGGELFF
TGTGCCAGCAGCCTGGCGGTAACCGGGACTAGCGGCGGGGAGCTGTTTTTT
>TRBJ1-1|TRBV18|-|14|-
CASSSAGQNTEAFF
TGTGCCAGCTCGTCCGCTGGGCAGAACACTGAAGCTTTCTTT
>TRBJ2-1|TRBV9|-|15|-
CASSVEQRVLNEQFF
TGTGCCAGCAGCGTGGAGCAACGAGTTTTGAATGAGCAGTTCTTC
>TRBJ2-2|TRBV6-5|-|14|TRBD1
CASTPDRVVGELFF
TGTGCCAGCACCCCGGACAGGGTGGTCGGGGAGCTGTTTTTT
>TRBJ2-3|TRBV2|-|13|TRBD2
CASKLASTDTQYF
TGTGCCAGTAAACTAGCGAGCACAGATACGCAGTATTTT
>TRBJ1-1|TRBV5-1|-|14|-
CASSDSVRVAEAFF
TGCGCCAGCAGCGACAGTGTTAGGGTTGCTGAAGCTTTCTTT
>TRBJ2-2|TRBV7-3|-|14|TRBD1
CASRGQGYTGELFF
TGTGCCAGCCGCGGACAGGGCTATACCGGGGAGCTGTTTTTT
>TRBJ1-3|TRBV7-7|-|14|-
CASSPDWSGNTIYF
TGTGCTAGCAGTCCGGACTGGTCTGGAAACACCATATATTTT
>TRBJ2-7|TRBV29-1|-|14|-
CSVDGPGGSYEQYF
TGCAGCGTTGACGGTCCCGGGGGCTCCTACGAGCAGTACTTC
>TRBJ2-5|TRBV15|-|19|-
CATSRDQGGGSGIDETQYF
TGTGCCACCAGCAGGGATCAGGGAGGGGGGTCCGGCATCGATGAGACCCAGTACTTC
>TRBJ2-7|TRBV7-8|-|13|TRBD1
CASSFGQGFEQYF
TGTGCCAGCAGCTTCGGACAGGGATTCGAGCAGTACTTC
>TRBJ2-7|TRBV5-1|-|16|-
CASSLAVGSIPYEQYF
TGCGCCAGCAGCTTGGCCGTGGGGTCGATCCCCTACGAGCAGTACTTC
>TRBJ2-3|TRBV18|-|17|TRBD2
CASSPRTSGIVKDTQYF
TGTGCCAGCTCACCTCGGACTAGCGGGATAGTAAAAGATACGCAGTATTTT
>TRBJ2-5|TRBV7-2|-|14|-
CASSTGTAQETQYF
TGTGCCAGCAGCACCGGGACGGCACAAGAGACCCAGTACTTC
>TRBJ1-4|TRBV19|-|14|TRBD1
CASSPGTAPEKLFF
TGTGCCAGTAGTCCCGGGACAGCCCCTGAAAAACTGTTTTTT
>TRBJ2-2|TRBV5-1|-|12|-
CASSSRPGELFF
TGCGCCAGCAGCAGTCGGCCCGGGGAGCTGTTTTTT
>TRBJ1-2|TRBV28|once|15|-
CASSTSRGVSYGYTF
TGTGCCAGCAGTACAAGCAGGGGAGTCAGCTATGGCTACACCTTC
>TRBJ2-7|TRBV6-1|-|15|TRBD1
CASSAVGQASYEQYF
TGTGCCAGCAGTGCCGTGGGACAGGCCTCCTACGAGCAGTACTTC
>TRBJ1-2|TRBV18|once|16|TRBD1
CASSPRDGGQGYGYTF
TGTGCCAGCTCACCACGGGATGGGGGACAGGGCTATGGCTACACCTTC
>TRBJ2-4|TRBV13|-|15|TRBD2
CASSLGAGGPRIQYF
TGTGCCAGCAGCTTAGGAGCGGGAGGGCCGCGGATTCAGTACTTC
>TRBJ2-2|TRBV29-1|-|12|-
CSVGPNTGELFF
TGCAGCGTTGGGCCGAACACCGGGGAGCTGTTTTTT
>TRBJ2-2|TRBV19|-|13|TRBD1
CASTRQGSGELFF
TGTGCCAGTACCAGACAGGGGAGCGGGGAGCTGTTTTTT
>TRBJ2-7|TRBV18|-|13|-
CASSLTSDYEQYF
TGTGCCAGCTCACTCACGTCGGACTACGAGCAGTACTTC
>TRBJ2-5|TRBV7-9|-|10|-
CASSMETQYF
TGTGCCAGCAGCATGGAGACCCAGTACTTC
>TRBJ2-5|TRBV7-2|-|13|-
CASSFQDRETQYF
TGTGCCAGCAGCTTCCAGGACAGAGAGACCCAGTACTTC
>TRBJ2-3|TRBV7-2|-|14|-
CASSLQPVTDTQYF
TGTGCCAGCAGCTTACAGCCGGTCACAGATACGCAGTATTTT
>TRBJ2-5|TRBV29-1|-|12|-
CRPMGMKETQYF
TGCAGACCAATGGGGATGAAAGAGACCCAGTACTTC
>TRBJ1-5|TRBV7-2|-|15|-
CASSPREGNNQPQHF
TGTGCCAGCAGCCCCCGGGAGGGGAACAATCAGCCCCAGCATTTT
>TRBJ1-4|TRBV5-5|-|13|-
CASTDRTNEKLFF
TGTGCCAGCACTGACAGAACTAATGAAAAACTGTTTTTT
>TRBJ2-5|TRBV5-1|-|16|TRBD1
CASSLRGQMYQETQYF
TGCGCCAGCAGCTTGCGGGGACAGATGTACCAAGAGACCCAGTACTTC
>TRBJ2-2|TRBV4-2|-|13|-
CASRTGDTGELFF
TGTGCCAGCAGAACCGGGGACACCGGGGAGCTGTTTTTT
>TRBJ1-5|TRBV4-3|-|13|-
CASSQDLAQPQHF
TGCGCCAGCAGCCAAGATCTCGCCCAGCCCCAGCATTTT
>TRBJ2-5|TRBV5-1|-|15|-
CASSLRQSSQETQYF
TGCGCCAGCAGCTTGAGACAGAGTTCCCAAGAGACCCAGTACTTC
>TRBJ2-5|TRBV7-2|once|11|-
CASSFQETQYF
TGTGCCAGCAGCTTCCAAGAGACCCAGTACTTC
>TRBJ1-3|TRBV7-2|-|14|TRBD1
CASSQDRTGNTIYF
TGTGCCAGCAGCCAGGACAGGACTGGAAACACCATATATTTT
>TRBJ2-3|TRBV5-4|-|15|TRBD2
CASSLGGSTTDTQYF
TGTGCCAGCAGCTTAGGCGGGAGCACCACAGATACGCAGTATTTT
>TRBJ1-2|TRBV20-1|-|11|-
CSGGDSYGYTF
TGCAGTGGGGGCGATAGCTATGGCTACACCTTC
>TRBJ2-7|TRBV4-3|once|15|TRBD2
CASSQGTSGAYEQYF
TGCGCCAGCAGCCAAGGTACTAGCGGAGCCTACGAGCAGTACTTC
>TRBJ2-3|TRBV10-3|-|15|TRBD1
CAINQGALSTDTQYF
TGTGCCATCAACCAGGGGGCACTGAGCACAGATACGCAGTATTTT
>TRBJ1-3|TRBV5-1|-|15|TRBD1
CASSLGTAAGNTIYF
TGCGCCAGCAGCCTTGGGACAGCCGCTGGAAACACCATATATTTT